Below are 21 T cell receptor beta chains sequenced from a single sample in a study of cytotoxic CD8 clonotypes in ibrutinib-treated CLL. The repertoire was sequenced with immunoSEQ multiplex PCR; TCRdb's copy has only in-frame clones and lacks some. Of about 130,000 clones in the sample, around 85% are singletons; the top ten hold roughly 2%. The source was PBMCs, collected after 24 months of ibrutinib treatment. These receptor sequences come from a human donor with chronic lymphocytic leukemia.

The V gene is TRBV6-5, the J gene TRBJ1-1; D is unresolved. CDR3 length: 11 residues. Germline CDR1 and CDR2: MNHEY and SVGAGI. The ends were cut back, 6 bases at V and 8 bases at J, with 10 bases in the middle. The CDR3 DNA reads as TGTGCCAGCAGACTCGGGCTCGAAGCTTTCTTT. Translating gives CASRLGLEAFF.

The V gene is TRBV5-5, the J gene TRBJ1-1; D ambiguous. Trimming stripped 2 bases from V and 10 bases from J, with 9 bases between. Germline V CDR1 and CDR2: SGHKS, YYEKEE (reference sequence). The CDR3 runs 11 residues. The chain's CDR3 is CASSFSAGAFF. The CDR3 bases are TGTGCCAGCAGCTTTTCGGCTGGAGCTTTCTTT.

CDR3 DNA sequence: TGTGCCAGCAACCTGTTAGCGACTAGCACAGATACGCAGTATTTT. This codes for CASNLLATSTDTQYF. V gene TRBV5-8 combines with J gene TRBJ2-3; maybe TRBD2 (5 bases). Trimming stripped 6 bases from V and 0 bases from J, with 14 bases between. The germline gives CDR1 SGHTS, CDR2 YDEGEE. This CDR3 has 15 residues.

The chain links TRBV4-2 to TRBJ1-4, with unresolved D. Germline assignment: CDR1 LGHNA and CDR2 YNFKEQ. This CDR3 spans 15 amino acids. Trimming cost V 4 bases and J 8 bases, with 17 bases left between them. The CDR3 DNA reads TGTGCCAGCAGCCGCGAAGGGAATTCCGCGGAAAAACTGTTTTTT. Protein product: CASSREGNSAEKLFF.

This sequence joins TRBV7-3 and TRBJ1-3; TRBD1 matches 7 bases. There are 18 residues in the CDR3. CDR1 is SGHTA, CDR2 FQGTGA, per germline. Trimming at V came to 0 bases and at J to 0 bases, leaving 8 bases not matched to a gene. The CDR3 is CASSLTFSGTASGNTIYF. DNA for the CDR3: TGTGCCAGCAGCTTAACTTTCTCGGGGACAGCCTCTGGAAACACCATATATTTT.

V and J are TRBV28 and TRBJ1-5, with no clear D. V lost 3 bases and J 1 base, leaving 4 bases between the germline ends. The CDR3 consists of 13 residues. Germline V gene data show CDR1 as MDHEN and CDR2 as SYDVKM. The CDR3 here is CASSLGSNQPQHF. The CDR3 DNA follows: TGTGCCAGCAGTTTGGGAAGCAATCAGCCCCAGCATTTT.

This CDR3 is CSVTLGGENIQYF. The CDR3 nucleotides are TGCAGCGTGACCCTTGGAGGGGAGAACATTCAGTACTTC. The rearrangement uses TRBV29-1 and TRBJ2-4; D might be TRBD2 (6 bases). The CDR3 consists of 13 residues. Trimming cost V 6 bases and J 7 bases, with 16 bases left between them. Germline CDR1 reads SQVTM; CDR2 reads ANQGSEA.

The rearrangement joins TRBV28 to TRBJ1-2, with 12 bases fitting TRBD1. This CDR3 contains 14 residues. Germline V gene lookup returns CDR1 MDHEN and CDR2 SYDVKM. The J segment lost 6 bases and the V segment lost 4 bases, leaving 3 bases of the junction unmatched. In DNA form, the CDR3 reads TGTGCCAGCAGTTCGAGGGACAGGGGGCATGGCTACACCTTC. This codes for CASSSRDRGHGYTF.

V gene TRBV18 combines with J gene TRBJ2-5; D is unclear. CDR1 and CDR2 from the germline V gene are KGHSH and LQKENI. The CDR3 loop spans 14 amino acids. V was cut by 3 bases and J by 2 bases, with 10 bases left in between. The CDR3 loop is CASSPSFPQETQYF. In nucleotides, the CDR3 is TGTGCCAGCTCACCTTCTTTTCCACAAGAGACCCAGTACTTC.

The chain employs TRBV27 and TRBJ2-3; D is unresolved. The V end lost 5 bases, the J end lost 3 bases, and 15 bases lay between the germline ends. This CDR3 region has 15 residues. CDR1 is MNHEY and CDR2 is SMNVEV in the germline V gene (reference sequence). CDR3 nucleotides: TGTGCCAGCAGTCTTACGGGCCCTCGAACAGATACGCAGTATTTT. The encoded protein is CASSLTGPRTDTQYF.

This clone came up once. This chain uses TRBV28 with TRBJ1-4, with a weak D call TRBD1 (5 bases). The CDR3 is 15 amino acids. CDR1 is MDHEN, CDR2 SYDVKM, per germline. Trimming removed 4 bases from V and 8 bases from J, with 17 bases in between. The CDR3 protein is CASSSGWGKEEKLFF. The CDR3 DNA reads TGTGCCAGCAGTTCCGGTTGGGGGAAAGAAGAAAAACTGTTTTTT.

V usage is TRBV29-1 and J usage is TRBJ2-7; 8 bases map to TRBD2. Germline V lookup: CDR1 SQVTM, CDR2 ANQGSEA. CDR3 length: 12 amino acids. The CDR3 spells CSVLLAEGEQYF. CDR3 DNA: TGCAGTGTCCTACTAGCGGAGGGCGAGCAGTACTTC.

The chain combines TRBV19 with TRBJ1-4; the D is unclear. The CDR3 runs to 15 residues. Germline CDR1 LNHDA, CDR2 SQIVND (reference sequence). The ends were cut back, 3 bases at V and 7 bases at J, with 15 bases in the middle. CDR3 residues: CASSILTSGGEKLFF. CDR3 in DNA: TGTGCCAGTAGTATTCTGACGTCTGGCGGTGAAAAACTGTTTTTT.

The chain combines TRBV7-2 with TRBJ1-1; D is perhaps TRBD1 (6 bases). V was trimmed by 5 bases and J by 5 bases, leaving 18 bases between them. Germline V gene data show CDR1 as SGHTA and CDR2 as FQGNSA. This CDR3 spans 15 amino acids. CDR3 loop: CASSPGAGVGTEAFF. CDR3 nucleotides: TGTGCCAGCAGCCCGGGGGCAGGGGTAGGGACTGAAGCTTTCTTT.

V and J are TRBV28 and TRBJ1-2; D remains ambiguous. The CDR3 length is 13 residues. Germline loops: CDR1 MDHEN, CDR2 SYDVKM. Trimming cost V 3 bases and J 3 bases, with 8 bases left between them. The CDR3 protein is CASSFSGHYGYTF. CDR3 coding DNA: TGTGCCAGCAGTTTTTCAGGTCACTATGGCTACACCTTC.

This chain joins TRBV5-1 and TRBJ2-2; D call uncertain. The length of the CDR3 is 16 residues. Germline V gene data show CDR1 as SGHRS and CDR2 as YFSETQ. The germline V and J ends were trimmed by 0 bases and 2 bases, with 11 bases remaining between them. CDR3 in amino acids: CASSLERILNTGELFF. In nucleotides, the CDR3 is TGCGCCAGCAGCTTGGAACGGATCCTAAACACCGGGGAGCTGTTTTTT.

This clone was picked up one time. V is TRBV29-1 and J is TRBJ1-2; 10 bases match TRBD1. The length of the CDR3 is 12 residues. J lost 7 bases, V lost 4 bases, and 3 bases had no gene match. From germline, CDR1 is SQVTM and CDR2 ANQGSEA. The CDR3 region is CSVARTGGGYTF. The CDR3, as DNA: TGCAGCGTTGCCAGGACAGGGGGTGGCTACACCTTC.

This sequence joins TRBV9 and TRBJ2-3; 13 bases are shared with TRBD2. CDR1 is SGDLS, CDR2 YYNGEE, per germline. CDR3 length: 15 residues. Losses at the gene ends were 3 bases for V and 7 bases for J; bases not matched to a gene: 5. The CDR3 here is CASSAGLAGIYTQYF. In nucleotides, the CDR3 is TGTGCCAGCAGCGCGGGACTAGCGGGAATTTATACGCAGTATTTT.

V gene TRBV29-1 combines with J gene TRBJ2-7, with D unclear. Deletions cut 4 bases from V and 6 bases from J, with 19 bases between. The CDR3 length is 14 residues. CDR1 and CDR2 from the germline V gene are SQVTM and ANQGSEA. The CDR3 reads CSVVPRTVPGEQYF. For the CDR3, the DNA is TGCAGCGTTGTCCCAAGGACGGTCCCCGGCGAGCAGTACTTC.

This clone turned up a few times. CDR3 loop: CASSPPQQPQHF. CDR3 nucleotides: TGTGCCAGCTCACCACCTCAGCAGCCCCAGCATTTT. V gene TRBV18 combines with J gene TRBJ1-5; no reliable D call. The germline CDR1 and CDR2 sequences are KGHSH and LQKENI. This CDR3 is built from 12 residues. V shed 0 bases and J shed 7 bases, with 4 bases lying between them.

This clone appeared a few times. The chain joins TRBV6-7 to TRBJ1-5, with D uncertain. TRBV6-7 is an open reading frame, and its role is uncertain. The CDR3 totals 15 residues. Trimming pared 6 bases from V and 6 bases from J, leaving 18 bases between. The CDR3 DNA follows: TGTGCCAGCAGAAAACCAGTTACCCTGGGTCAGCCCCAGCATTTT. Protein sequence: CASRKPVTLGQPQHF.